Listed below are T cell receptor beta chains from one sample, sequenced in a study of blood T cell repertoires in COVID-19. Profiling relied on immunoSEQ multiplex PCR, and the TCRdb table lists in-frame clones only, not all of them. The sample contains roughly 250,000 clones, around 83% of which appear only once. What was sequenced was peripheral blood. These receptors were obtained from a man between 40 and 49 years old with active or convalescent COVID-19. The CDR3 runs from the conserved cysteine through the conserved F or W. A D gene is named only where the DNA matches it firmly. The size field is filled for only some rows; it gives once, few, many or a size class.

CDR3nt	CDR3aa	d_gene	v_gene	j_gene	abundance
TGTGCCAGCAAGGGACACGAGAACACTGAAGCTTTCTTT	CASKGHENTEAFF	NA	TRBV3-1/TRBV3-2	TRBJ1-1	NA
TGTGCCTGGAGTACAACAGGGGGCGGGCAGCCCCAGCATTTT	CAWSTTGGGQPQHF	TRBD1	TRBV30	TRBJ1-5	NA
TGTGCCAGTAGTGGCACTAGCGCCAAAGAGACCCAGTACTTC	CASSGTSAKETQYF	TRBD2	TRBV19	TRBJ2-5	NA
TGTGCCAGTAGTACCGGACAGGGTAGCTCACCCCTCCACTTT	CASSTGQGSSPLHF	TRBD1	TRBV19	TRBJ1-6	NA
TGTGCCAGCTGGGGTGAGGGCCAGGGGCATGGCTACACCTTC	CASWGEGQGHGYTF	NA	TRBV9	TRBJ1-2	NA
TGTGCCAGCAGGGAGGCCGGCGGGCAGACCCAGTACTTC	CASREAGGQTQYF	NA	TRBV6-5	TRBJ2-5	NA
TGTGCCAGCAGCCAAGGGCAGGGCCTCGTAGCTTTCTTT	CASSQGQGLVAFF	NA	TRBV3-1/TRBV3-2	TRBJ1-1	NA
TGCAGTGCTAGGACAGACTATGGCTACACCTTC	CSARTDYGYTF	NA	TRBV20-1	TRBJ1-2	few
TGTGCCAGCAGTTTTACTTACAGAGAGTACTACGAGCAGTACTTC	CASSFTYREYYEQYF	NA	TRBV6-5	TRBJ2-7	NA
TGTGCCAGCAGCCAAACGGAGGGCCGTGGCTACACCTTC	CASSQTEGRGYTF	NA	TRBV3-1/TRBV3-2	TRBJ1-2	NA
TGTGCCAGCAGCTTAGTTATTAGCGGGAGGTACGAGCAGTACTTC	CASSLVISGRYEQYF	TRBD2	TRBV13	TRBJ2-7	NA
TGTGCCAGCTCACCAGGGGGCGCGGGGGATGAGACCCAGTACTTC	CASSPGGAGDETQYF	NA	TRBV18	TRBJ2-5	NA
TGTGCCAGCTCACCACCGTTACACGGGCAAGAGACCCAGTACTTC	CASSPPLHGQETQYF	NA	TRBV18	TRBJ2-5	NA
TGCGCCAGCAGATCAACAGGGGGTTCGATCGGCTACACCTTC	CASRSTGGSIGYTF	TRBD1	TRBV5-1	TRBJ1-2	once
TGCGCCAGCAGCTTGGGCCTAGGACAGGGCCGCACAGATACGCAGTATTTT	CASSLGLGQGRTDTQYF	TRBD1	TRBV5-1	TRBJ2-3	NA
TGTGCCATCAGCCGACAGCTTGGTAGTACAGATACGCAGTATTTT	CAISRQLGSTDTQYF	NA	TRBV10-3	TRBJ2-3	NA
TGTGCCAGCGCACCCTGGGTCGAGGGAGATACGCAGTATTTT	CASAPWVEGDTQYF	NA	TRBV18	TRBJ2-3	once
TGTGCCAGCAGCTTACCGGGACAGGGTAAGAATGAGCAGTTCTTC	CASSLPGQGKNEQFF	TRBD1	TRBV5-6	TRBJ2-1	NA
TGTGCCAGCCAGGGGCTTCGCACCGGGGAGCTGTTTTTT	CASQGLRTGELFF	NA	TRBV28	TRBJ2-2	NA
TGTGCCAGTAGGACAGGGGGTCAGCCCCAGCATTTT	CASRTGGQPQHF	TRBD1	TRBV19	TRBJ1-5	NA
TGTGCCATCGGGGGGTCGTTAGGCTACACCTTC	CAIGGSLGYTF	NA	TRBV19	TRBJ1-2	NA
TGCGCCAGCAGCCAAGAGGGAGGGACCCAGTACTTC	CASSQEGGTQYF	NA	TRBV4-3	TRBJ2-5	NA
TGTGCCAGCTCACCCGGCCTATCGGGGGGGGCGAATGGCTACACCTTC	CASSPGLSGGANGYTF	NA	TRBV18	TRBJ1-2	NA
TGTGCCAGCAGCCAAGAGTCCCTCCGCTACACCTTC	CASSQESLRYTF	NA	TRBV3-1/TRBV3-2	TRBJ1-2	NA
TGTGCCAGCAGTTCTTTACTAGCGGGGACACAAGAGACCCAGTACTTC	CASSSLLAGTQETQYF	TRBD2	TRBV2	TRBJ2-5	NA
TGTGCCATCAGTGTGGACCCGGACATCTACGAGCAGTACTTC	CAISVDPDIYEQYF	NA	TRBV10-3	TRBJ2-7	NA
TGTGCCAGCAGCTTAGCGGGGGCTGACACCGGGGAGCTGTTTTTT	CASSLAGADTGELFF	NA	TRBV7-2	TRBJ2-2	few
TGTGCCAGCAGCCCCACCGGTACAGATACGCAGTATTTT	CASSPTGTDTQYF	NA	TRBV7-8	TRBJ2-3	NA
TGTGCCTGGAGGTCAAGCGGGACGGGTAATGAGCAGTTCTTC	CAWRSSGTGNEQFF	TRBD2	TRBV30	TRBJ2-1	NA